The clone carrying this T cell receptor (beta chain) showed up just a few times. Its antigen is not identified. Individual cDNA molecules received unique molecular identifiers during library preparation. MiXCR, run by TCRdb on the 5' RACE reads, gives a single entry per CDR3 protein. This sample has about 52,000 distinct CDR3 sequences; approximately 9.9% occur once, and the top ten carry roughly 13%. This entry is derived from a study of early T cells in non-severe SARS-CoV-2 infection. Study-wide context: Sequenced bulk RNA came from whole blood that was unsorted, and chains were unpaired. General observations from the study: VDJdb matching, biased toward anti-spike CD8 responses, missed private and CD4 specificities.

The V end lost 5 bases, the J end lost 9 bases, and 17 bases lay between the germline ends. The CDR3 has 14 amino acids. The germline V gene has CDR1 DFQATT and CDR2 SNEGSKA (reference sequence). This clonotype was sampled from an adult who was a healthcare worker with PCR-confirmed SARS-CoV-2 infection or an uninfected control (not recorded which). Source material: whole blood. The rearrangement joins TRBV20-1 to TRBJ1-6; maybe TRBD1 (5 bases). In nucleotides, the CDR3 is TGCAGTGCTTCCGGGACCCTACTTAGTTCACCCCTCCACTTT. Its translation: CSASGTLLSSPLHF.